The 30 T cell receptor beta chains listed next were all sequenced from one sample in a study of technical replicates of blood from several donors. Method: immunoSEQ multiplex PCR; TCRdb's copy keeps in-frame clones and lacks some. The sample comprises tens of thousands of clones, roughly 90% of which are singletons, and 4.7% rests with the top ten. What was sequenced was PBMCs. The receptors were sampled from a human donor in good health. Some clones in this sample may be carry-over from other donors' samples.

The sample holds one count of this clone. The chain joins TRBV27 to TRBJ2-7; 9 positions agree with TRBD1. The length of the CDR3 is 14 residues. Germline lookup yields CDR1 MNHEY and CDR2 SMNVEV (reference sequence). V gave up 5 bases and J gave up 6 bases; unmatched junction bases: 8. CDR3 in amino acids: CASSGTGWLSEQYF. CDR3 in DNA: TGTGCCAGCAGTGGGACAGGGTGGCTAAGCGAGCAGTACTTC.

The chain has TRBV7-9 and TRBJ1-2; D not resolved. The CDR3 consists of 15 residues. V lost 5 bases to trimming and J lost 0 bases, with 13 bases between them. Germline V lookup: CDR1 SEHNR, CDR2 FQNEAQ (reference sequence). CDR3 DNA sequence: TGTGCCAGCAGCCCCCTTCGGCTAGCTAACTATGGCTACACCTTC. Translation: CASSPLRLANYGYTF.

The V and J genes are TRBV5-1 and TRBJ2-3; D is uncertain. The CDR3 has 14 residues. The germline V gene has CDR1 SGHRS and CDR2 YFSETQ. Trimming stripped 2 bases from V and 0 bases from J, with 7 bases between. CDR3: CASSLQSSTDTQYF. The CDR3 DNA follows: TGCGCCAGCAGCTTACAGAGTAGCACAGATACGCAGTATTTT.

The chain couples TRBV19 to TRBJ2-2; 9 bases line up with TRBD2. With V trimmed by 8 bases and J by 1 base, 5 bases remained unmatched. The CDR3 is made up of 15 amino acids. Germline CDR1 LNHDA, CDR2 SQIVND (reference sequence). The CDR3 protein is CASSSGAWNTGELFF. The DNA for the CDR3 is TGTGCCAGTTCTAGCGGGGCTTGGAACACCGGGGAGCTGTTTTTT.

This clone was seen a handful of times. J is TRBJ2-7 and V is TRBV7-9; 11 bases fit TRBD2. With V trimmed by 2 bases and J by 6 bases, 6 bases remained unmatched. There are 15 residues in the CDR3. Germline V gene sequence: CDR1 SEHNR, CDR2 FQNEAQ (reference sequence). The CDR3 DNA sequence: TGTGCCAGCAGCTTAATAGCGGGGGGGCGTATCGAGCAGTACTTC. It translates to CASSLIAGGRIEQYF.

This chain connects TRBV7-2 to TRBJ2-7; TRBD1 matches 7 bases. With 4 bases clipped from V and 2 bases from J, the junction kept 8 bases outside the gene matches. The CDR3 is 15 amino acids. Germline CDR1 is SGHTA and CDR2 is FQGNSA. CDR3: CASSYGQVPTYEQYF. The DNA of the CDR3 is TGTGCCAGCAGCTACGGACAGGTCCCGACCTACGAGCAGTACTTC.

This clone turned up a few times. V usage is TRBV5-6 and J usage is TRBJ1-1; D is unresolved. Germline values: CDR1 SGHDT, CDR2 YYEEEE. V dropped 4 bases and J dropped 4 bases, with 17 bases sitting between them. This CDR3 is 15 amino acids long. CDR3 bases: TGTGCCAGCAGCATAGGGATGCGGGTAGTCACTGAAGCTTTCTTT. It codes for CASSIGMRVVTEAFF.

This clone has just one count. The chain joins TRBV6-7 to TRBJ1-1; TRBD1 matches at 9 bases. TRBV6-7 is labeled an ORF, and its function is uncertain. The CDR3 runs 15 residues. Unmatched junction bases numbered 4, after V lost 4 bases and J lost 1 base. CDR3 sequence (DNA): TGTGCCAGCAGTTGCCGGACAGGGGCGAACACTGAAGCTTTCTTT. It codes for CASSCRTGANTEAFF.

This chain connects TRBV9 to TRBJ2-7; 8 positions match TRBD1. From germline, CDR1 is SGDLS and CDR2 YYNGEE. V lost 3 bases and J lost 6; bases outside the gene matches: 11. The CDR3 is 15 residues long. The CDR3 bases are TGTGCCAGCAGCGCATCCGTGACAGGGGTTTCCGAGCAGTACTTC. Translated: CASSASVTGVSEQYF.

This chain joins TRBV5-4 and TRBJ2-5; no clear D. V lost 3 bases and J lost 0, with 6 bases in between. This CDR3 has 13 amino acids. Germline CDR1 is SGHNT and CDR2 is YYREEE (reference sequence). CDR3 region: CASSSKYQETQYF. The CDR3 region has the DNA TGTGCCAGCAGCTCTAAGTACCAAGAGACCCAGTACTTC.

The chain joins TRBV7-2 to TRBJ2-7, with TRBD2 identical over 7 bases. CDR3 size: 14 residues. V dropped 4 bases and J dropped 2; count of bases not matched to a gene: 5. Looked up from germline, CDR1 is SGHTA and CDR2 is FQGNSA. CDR3 region: CASSSGLSPYEQYF. For the CDR3, the DNA is TGTGCCAGCAGCTCGGGACTATCCCCCTACGAGCAGTACTTC.

V is TRBV2 and J is TRBJ1-2, with D hard to call. The germline gives CDR1 SNHLY, CDR2 FYNNEI. The CDR3 sequence is 13 residues long. Trimming took off 4 bases at V and 3 bases at J, with 9 bases between the two ends. The DNA for the CDR3 is TGTGCCAGCAGTGGGACTAGTGACTATGGCTACACCTTC. Translating it yields CASSGTSDYGYTF.

The gene calls are TRBV11-2 and TRBJ1-5; 7 nucleotides match TRBD1. The length of the CDR3 is 13 residues. Per the germline V gene, CDR1 is SGHAT and CDR2 is FQNNGV. Trimming cost V 5 bases and J 5 bases; bases outside gene matches: 3. The CDR3 spells CASSGDRDQPQHF. CDR3 DNA sequence: TGTGCCAGCAGCGGAGACAGGGATCAGCCCCAGCATTTT. Complete variable domain (other parts from reference TRBV11-2 and TRBJ1-5): EAGVAQSPRYKIIEKRQSVAFWCNPISGHATLYWYQQILGQGPKLLIQFQNNGVVDDSQLPKDRFSAERLKGVDSTLKIQPAKLEDSAVYLCASSGDRDQPQHFGDGTRLSIL.

The chain links TRBV18 to TRBJ1-2; TRBD1 agrees at 10 bases. Per germline, CDR1 KGHSH and CDR2 LQKENI. V dropped 3 bases and J dropped 2; count of bases not matched to a gene: 0. The CDR3 has 14 amino acids. CDR3 in DNA: TGTGCCAGCTCACCGGGACAGGGGAACTATGGCTACACCTTC. Translation: CASSPGQGNYGYTF.

This chain links TRBV9 with TRBJ2-2, with D tentatively TRBD2 (6 bases). The CDR3 is 17 residues long. Germline CDR1 is SGDLS and CDR2 is YYNGEE. V gave up 0 bases and J gave up 1 base, with 13 bases separating them. CDR3 coding DNA: TGTGCCAGCAGCGTAGCAGGAGGGTGGGGGAACACCGGGGAGCTGTTTTTT. Protein product: CASSVAGGWGNTGELFF.

This sequence joins TRBV5-6 and TRBJ1-2; possibly TRBD1 for D (5 bases). Germline values: CDR1 SGHDT, CDR2 YYEEEE. The V gene lost 1 base and the J gene lost 6 bases, with 13 bases spanning the gap. This CDR3 contains 14 residues. As DNA, the CDR3 is TGTGCCAGCAGCTTGCCCAGGGAATACAATGGCTACACCTTC. This codes for CASSLPREYNGYTF.

The chain has TRBV30 and TRBJ2-7; D gene ambiguous. CDR1 and CDR2 (germline): GTSNPN, SVGIG (reference sequence). The CDR3 is made up of 13 amino acids. V was clipped by 3 bases and J by 1 base, with 10 bases between them. CDR3 in DNA: TGTGCCTGGAGCTGGAGACGGTCCTACGAGCAGTACTTC. Translating it yields CAWSWRRSYEQYF.

This clone was picked up a small number of times. The V and J genes are TRBV10-3 and TRBJ2-3; TRBD2 agrees at 7 bases. The trim removed 3 bases at V and 4 bases at J, leaving 13 bases unmatched. This CDR3 spans 17 amino acids. Germline V gene data show CDR1 as ENHRY and CDR2 as SYGVKD. Here the CDR3 DNA reads TGTGCCATCAGTGACGCCCGGGGAGGGCTAGCGCCAGATACGCAGTATTTT. Its translation: CAISDARGGLAPDTQYF.

The V and J genes are TRBV4-2 and TRBJ2-3, with TRBD2 identical over 7 bases. Germline assignment: CDR1 LGHNA and CDR2 YNFKEQ. The CDR3 is 17 amino acids. The ends lost 4 bases at V and 4 bases at J; junction bases unmatched: 14. The CDR3 DNA reads as TGTGCCAGCAGCCCCACCCCTACGAGCGGGGTCCCAGATACGCAGTATTTT. Encoded protein: CASSPTPTSGVPDTQYF.

The chain carries TRBV29-1 and TRBJ2-7; D perhaps matches TRBD2 (5 bases). V was trimmed by 2 bases and J by 8 bases, leaving 16 bases between them. The CDR3 is 13 amino acids. Germline CDR1 reads SQVTM; CDR2 reads ANQGSEA. The CDR3 sequence: CSVELDFLRKQYF. The CDR3 coding sequence is TGCAGCGTTGAACTGGACTTCCTACGAAAGCAGTACTTC.

The rearrangement joins TRBV7-2 to TRBJ2-7; 11 positions agree with TRBD2. Germline assignment: CDR1 SGHTA and CDR2 FQGNSA. J gave up 3 bases and V 4 bases, and 5 bases lay outside the gene matches. This CDR3 is 15 amino acids long. The CDR3 region has the DNA TGTGCCAGCAGCTCAGGGACTAGCGGAAACTACGAGCAGTACTTC. This codes for CASSSGTSGNYEQYF.

The V and J genes are TRBV7-2 and TRBJ1-6, with 9 nucleotides matching TRBD1. Germline V lookup: CDR1 SGHTA, CDR2 FQGNSA. This CDR3 spans 18 amino acids. J gave up 2 bases and V 5 bases, and 10 bases lay outside the gene matches. The CDR3 reads CASSPRWTGEAYNSPLHF. In nucleotides, the CDR3 is TGTGCCAGCAGCCCACGGTGGACAGGGGAGGCCTATAATTCACCCCTCCACTTT. The full variable domain, with the rest looked up from reference TRBV7-2 and TRBJ1-6, is GAGVSQSPSNKVTEKGKDVELRCDPISGHTALYWYRQSLGQGLEFLIYFQGNSAPDKSGLPSDRFSAERTGGSVSTLTIQRTQQEDSAVYLCASSPRWTGEAYNSPLHFGNGTRLTVT.

The rearrangement uses TRBV2 and TRBJ1-1, with 10 bases that match TRBD1. J gave up 1 base and V 3 bases, and 8 bases lay outside the gene matches. CDR1 and CDR2 (germline): SNHLY, FYNNEI. The length of the CDR3 is 17 residues. CDR3 in amino acids: CASSDRDRGYGNTEAFF. CDR3 DNA sequence: TGTGCCAGCAGTGACCGGGACAGGGGATATGGGAACACTGAAGCTTTCTTT.

V usage is TRBV19 and J usage is TRBJ2-1; weak D call: TRBD1 (5 bases). The CDR3 spans 15 residues. The germline CDR1 and CDR2 sequences are LNHDA and SQIVND (reference sequence). V was shortened by 4 bases and J by 9 bases, with 19 bases between the two germline ends. CDR3: CASSTMFQGYGEQFF. CDR3 nucleotides: TGTGCCAGTAGTACGATGTTTCAGGGTTACGGTGAGCAGTTCTTC.

The genes are TRBV4-2 and TRBJ2-1, with TRBD1 identical over 8 bases. CDR1 and CDR2 (germline): LGHNA, YNFKEQ. With V trimmed by 0 bases and J by 0 bases, 4 bases remained unmatched. The CDR3 spans 17 residues. This CDR3 is CASSQDGTGLSYNEQFF. The CDR3 DNA is TGTGCCAGCAGCCAAGATGGGACAGGCCTCTCCTACAATGAGCAGTTCTTC.

The chain couples TRBV29-1 to TRBJ2-7; a weak D match, TRBD1 (6 bases). V gave up 6 bases and J gave up 2 bases, with 14 bases separating them. CDR1 is SQVTM and CDR2 is ANQGSEA in the germline V gene. The CDR3 runs to 13 residues. The CDR3 DNA reads TGCAGCGTCGGTCGGGACATACCCTACGAGCAGTACTTC. Protein sequence: CSVGRDIPYEQYF.

The chain links TRBV10-3 to TRBJ2-1; 8 positions match TRBD1. The ends lost 6 bases at V and 8 bases at J; junction bases unmatched: 9. The length of the CDR3 is 14 residues. Germline CDR1 reads ENHRY; CDR2 reads SYGVKD. The CDR3 DNA follows: TGTGCCATCAGAAGGACAGGGTCCGAGGATGAGCAGTTCTTC. It translates to CAIRRTGSEDEQFF.

The chain has TRBV7-2 and TRBJ2-2, with D perhaps TRBD2 (6 bases). Trimming removed 5 bases from V and 7 bases from J, with 11 bases in between. Germline assignment: CDR1 SGHTA and CDR2 FQGNSA. This CDR3 comprises 13 residues. This chain's CDR3 is CASSETSGGELFF. DNA for the CDR3: TGTGCCAGCAGCGAGACTAGTGGCGGGGAGCTGTTTTTT.

J is TRBJ2-7 and V is TRBV27, with D maybe TRBD2 (5 bases). CDR3 length: 14 amino acids. Per the germline V gene, CDR1 is MNHEY and CDR2 is SMNVEV (reference sequence). V lost 5 bases, J lost 4 bases, and 15 bases lay in between. The CDR3 spells CASSPRSSGYEQYF. CDR3 nucleotide sequence: TGTGCCAGCAGTCCGAGAAGTTCGGGGTACGAGCAGTACTTC.

V usage is TRBV7-8 and J usage is TRBJ2-1; 8 nucleotides align to TRBD1. Trimming took 5 bases from V and 9 from J; bases not matched to a gene: 9. Germline-derived CDR1 and CDR2 are SGHVS and FQNEAQ. CDR3 length: 14 amino acids. CDR3 coding DNA: TGTGCCAGCAGCCGAACCAGGGGGCGGGGTGAGCAGTTCTTC. This encodes CASSRTRGRGEQFF. Together with reference TRBV7-8 and TRBJ2-1, the CDR3 gives the full variable domain: GAGVSQSPRYKVAKRGQDVALRCDPISGHVSLFWYQQALGQGPEFLTYFQNEAQLDKSGLPSDRFFAERPEGSVSTLKIQRTQQEDSAVYLCASSRTRGRGEQFFGPGTRLTVL.